This T cell receptor (beta chain) was identified in a study of T-cell memory formation after mild COVID-19. Via MiXCR, TCRdb re-called the 5' RACE reads, giving one row per CDR3 protein. In the table there are approximately 250,000 distinct CDR3 sequences, around 15% of which are singletons. There are 14 residues in the CDR3. Germline loops: CDR1 LNHDA, CDR2 SQIVND (reference sequence). V was trimmed by 4 bases and J by 0 bases, leaving 9 bases between them. This clonotype was recorded a few times. As yet, its antigen is unknown. Notes on the study in general: In pre-infection memory, a portion of responding clones appeared, which suggested that cross-reactive memory joined.

This chain connects TRBV19 to TRBJ1-2; the D is unclear. What was sequenced was PBMCs or a T cell subset sorted from them (not recorded which). This TCR came from a man younger than 35 who had mild COVID-19 (a few samples of this study predate the infection). Cell type and time point are not known. The CDR3, as DNA: TGTGCCAGTAGTACTAGTATGACTAACTATGGCTACACCTTC. Its protein product is CASSTSMTNYGYTF.